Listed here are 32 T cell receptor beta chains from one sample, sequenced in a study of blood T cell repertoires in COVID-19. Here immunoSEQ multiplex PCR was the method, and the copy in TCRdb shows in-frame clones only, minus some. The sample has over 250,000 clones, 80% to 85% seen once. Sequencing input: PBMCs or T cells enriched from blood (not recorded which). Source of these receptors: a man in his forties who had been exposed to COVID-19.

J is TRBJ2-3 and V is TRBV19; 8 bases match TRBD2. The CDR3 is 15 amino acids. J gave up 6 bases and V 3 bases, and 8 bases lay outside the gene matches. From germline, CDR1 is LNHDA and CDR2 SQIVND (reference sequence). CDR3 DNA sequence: TGTGCCAGTAGTATCATGTCGGGACTAGGGGATACGCAGTATTTT. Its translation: CASSIMSGLGDTQYF.

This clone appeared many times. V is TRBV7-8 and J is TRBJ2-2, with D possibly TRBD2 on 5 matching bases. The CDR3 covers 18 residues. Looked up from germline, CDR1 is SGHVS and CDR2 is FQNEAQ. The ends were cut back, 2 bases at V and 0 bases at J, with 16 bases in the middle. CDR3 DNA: TGTGCCAGCAGCTTAAATGGCTTGGACTTCGCGAACACCGGGGAGCTGTTTTTT. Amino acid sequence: CASSLNGLDFANTGELFF.

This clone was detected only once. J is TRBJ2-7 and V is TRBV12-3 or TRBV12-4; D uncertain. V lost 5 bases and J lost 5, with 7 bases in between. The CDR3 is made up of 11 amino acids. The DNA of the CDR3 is TGTGCCAGCAGTCAGACACACGAGCAGTACTTC. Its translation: CASSQTHEQYF.

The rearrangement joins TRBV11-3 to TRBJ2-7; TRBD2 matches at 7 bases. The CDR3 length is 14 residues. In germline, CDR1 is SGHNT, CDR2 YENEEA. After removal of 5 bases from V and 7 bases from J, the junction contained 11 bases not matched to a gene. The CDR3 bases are TGTGCCAGCAGCCTGGGGGGGTCCCTTAAGGAGCAGTACTTC. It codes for CASSLGGSLKEQYF. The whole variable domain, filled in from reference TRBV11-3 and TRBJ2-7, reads EAGVVQSPRYKIIEKKQPVAFWCNPISGHNTLYWYLQNLGQGPELLIRYENEEAVDDSQLPKDRFSAERLKGVDSTLKIQPAELGDSAVYLCASSLGGSLKEQYFGPGTRLTVT.

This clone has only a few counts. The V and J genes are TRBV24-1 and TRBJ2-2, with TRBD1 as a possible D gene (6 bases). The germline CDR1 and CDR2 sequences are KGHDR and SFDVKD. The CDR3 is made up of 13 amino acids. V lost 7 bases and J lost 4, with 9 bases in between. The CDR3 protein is CATRQGVTGELFF. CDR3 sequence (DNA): TGTGCCACCAGACAGGGAGTCACCGGGGAGCTGTTTTTT.

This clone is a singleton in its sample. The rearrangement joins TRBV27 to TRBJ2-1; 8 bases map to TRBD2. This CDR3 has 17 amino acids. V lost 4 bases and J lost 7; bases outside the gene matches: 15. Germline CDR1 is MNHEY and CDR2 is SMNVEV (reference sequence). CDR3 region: CASSSRTRGADFNEQFF. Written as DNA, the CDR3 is TGTGCCAGCAGTTCCCGGACGCGGGGGGCCGATTTTAATGAGCAGTTCTTC.

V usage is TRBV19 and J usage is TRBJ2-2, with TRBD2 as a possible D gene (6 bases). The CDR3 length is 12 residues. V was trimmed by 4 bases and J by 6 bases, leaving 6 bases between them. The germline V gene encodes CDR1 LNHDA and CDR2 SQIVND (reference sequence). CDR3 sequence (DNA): TGTGCCAGTAGTAGGGAGGCCGGGGAGCTGTTTTTT. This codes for CASSREAGELFF.

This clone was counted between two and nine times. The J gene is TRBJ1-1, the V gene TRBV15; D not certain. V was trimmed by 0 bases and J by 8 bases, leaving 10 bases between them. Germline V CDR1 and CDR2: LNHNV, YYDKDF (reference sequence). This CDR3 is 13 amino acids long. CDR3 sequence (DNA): TGTGCCACCAGCAGAGAGTCTCGAGGCGAAGCTTTCTTT. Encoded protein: CATSRESRGEAFF.

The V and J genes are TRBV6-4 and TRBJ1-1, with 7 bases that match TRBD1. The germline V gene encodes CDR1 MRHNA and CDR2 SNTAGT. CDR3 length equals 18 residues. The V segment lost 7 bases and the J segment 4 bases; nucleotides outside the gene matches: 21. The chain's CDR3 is CASTPRIRGAVSRTEAFF. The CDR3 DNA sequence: TGTGCCAGCACCCCGAGAATCAGGGGGGCAGTTAGTCGCACTGAAGCTTTCTTT.

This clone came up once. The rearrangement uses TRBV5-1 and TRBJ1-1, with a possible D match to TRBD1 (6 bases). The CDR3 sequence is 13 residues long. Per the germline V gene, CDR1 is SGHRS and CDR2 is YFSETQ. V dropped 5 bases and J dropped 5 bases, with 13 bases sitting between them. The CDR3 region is CASRRGTLTEAFF. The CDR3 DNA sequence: TGCGCCAGCAGAAGGGGGACATTAACTGAAGCTTTCTTT.

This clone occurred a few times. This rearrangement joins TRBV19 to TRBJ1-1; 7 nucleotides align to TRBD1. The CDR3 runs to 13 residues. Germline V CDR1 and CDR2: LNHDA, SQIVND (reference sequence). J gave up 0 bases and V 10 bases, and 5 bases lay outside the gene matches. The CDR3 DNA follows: TGTGCCATTAGGACAGGCCTGAACACTGAAGCTTTCTTT. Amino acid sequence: CAIRTGLNTEAFF. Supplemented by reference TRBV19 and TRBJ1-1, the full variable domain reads DGGITQSPKYLFRKEGQNVTLSCEQNLNHDAMYWYRQDPGQGLRLIYYSQIVNDFQKGDIAEGYSVSREKKESFPLTVTSAQKNPTAFYLCAIRTGLNTEAFFGQGTRLTVV.

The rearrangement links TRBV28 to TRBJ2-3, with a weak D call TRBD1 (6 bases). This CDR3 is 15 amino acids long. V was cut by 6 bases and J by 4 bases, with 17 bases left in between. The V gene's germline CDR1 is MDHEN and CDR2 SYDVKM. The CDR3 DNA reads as TGTGCCAGCAGCTTAATAGGGGGTGGATCAGATACGCAGTATTTT. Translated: CASSLIGGGSDTQYF.

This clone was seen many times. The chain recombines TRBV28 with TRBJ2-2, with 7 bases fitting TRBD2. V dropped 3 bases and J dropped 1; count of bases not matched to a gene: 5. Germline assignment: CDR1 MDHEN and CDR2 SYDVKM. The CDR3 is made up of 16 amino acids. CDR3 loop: CASSLDPGGNTGELFF. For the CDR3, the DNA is TGTGCCAGCAGTTTGGATCCGGGAGGGAACACCGGGGAGCTGTTTTTT.

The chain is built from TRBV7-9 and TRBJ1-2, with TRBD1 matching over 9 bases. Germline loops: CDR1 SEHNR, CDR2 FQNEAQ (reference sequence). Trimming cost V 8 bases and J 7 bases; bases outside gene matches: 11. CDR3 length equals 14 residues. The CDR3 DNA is TGTGCCAGCGAGAGGGACAGGGTGGCCGGTGGCTACACCTTC. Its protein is CASERDRVAGGYTF. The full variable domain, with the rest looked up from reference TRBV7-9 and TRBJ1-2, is DTGVSQNPRHKITKRGQNVTFRCDPISEHNRLYWYRQTLGQGPEFLTYFQNEAQLEKSRLLSDRFSAERPKGSFSTLEIQRTEQGDSAMYLCASERDRVAGGYTFGSGTRLTVV.

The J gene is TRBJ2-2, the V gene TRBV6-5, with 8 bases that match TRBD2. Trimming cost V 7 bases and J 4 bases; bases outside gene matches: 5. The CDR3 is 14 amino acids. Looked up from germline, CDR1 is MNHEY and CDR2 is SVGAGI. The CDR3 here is CASTGLAPTGELFF. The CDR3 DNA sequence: TGTGCCAGCACCGGACTAGCCCCCACCGGGGAGCTGTTTTTT.

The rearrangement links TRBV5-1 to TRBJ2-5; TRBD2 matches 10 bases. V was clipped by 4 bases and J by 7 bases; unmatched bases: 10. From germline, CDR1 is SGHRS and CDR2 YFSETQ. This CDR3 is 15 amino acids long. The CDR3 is CASSPRTSGGGTQYF. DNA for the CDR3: TGCGCCAGCAGCCCTCGGACTAGCGGCGGAGGGACCCAGTACTTC. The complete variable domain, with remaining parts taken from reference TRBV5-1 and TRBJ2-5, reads KAGVTQTPRYLIKTRGQQVTLSCSPISGHRSVSWYQQTPGQGLQFLFEYFSETQRNKGNFPGRFSGRQFSNSRSEMNVSTLELGDSALYLCASSPRTSGGGTQYFGPGTRLLVL.

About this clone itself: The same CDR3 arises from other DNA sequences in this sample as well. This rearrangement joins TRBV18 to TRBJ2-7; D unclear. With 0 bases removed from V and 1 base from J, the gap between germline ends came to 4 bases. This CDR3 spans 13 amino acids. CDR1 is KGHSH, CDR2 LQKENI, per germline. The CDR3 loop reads CASSPPSSYEQYF. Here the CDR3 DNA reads TGTGCCAGCTCACCACCCTCGTCCTACGAGCAGTACTTC.

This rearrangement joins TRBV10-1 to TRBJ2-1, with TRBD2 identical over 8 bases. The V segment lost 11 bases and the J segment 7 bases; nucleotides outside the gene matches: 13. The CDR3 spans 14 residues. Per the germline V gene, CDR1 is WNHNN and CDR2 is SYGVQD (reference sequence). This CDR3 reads CASRDSGAGNEQFF. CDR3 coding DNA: TGCGCCTCACGGGATAGCGGGGCTGGGAATGAGCAGTTCTTC.

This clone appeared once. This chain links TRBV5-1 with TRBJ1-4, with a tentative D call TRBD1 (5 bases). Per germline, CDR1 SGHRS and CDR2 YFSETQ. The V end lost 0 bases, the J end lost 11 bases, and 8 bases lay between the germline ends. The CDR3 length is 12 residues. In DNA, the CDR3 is TGCGCCAGCAGCTTGGAGGGGTGGAAACTGTTTTTT. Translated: CASSLEGWKLFF.

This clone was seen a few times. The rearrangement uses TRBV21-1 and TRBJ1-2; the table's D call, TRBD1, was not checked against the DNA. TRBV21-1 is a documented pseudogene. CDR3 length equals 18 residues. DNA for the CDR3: TGTGCCAGCAGCTCAAGTCCGAACAGGGGAGGTTCTAACTATGGCTACACCTTC. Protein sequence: CASSSSPNRGGSNYGYTF.

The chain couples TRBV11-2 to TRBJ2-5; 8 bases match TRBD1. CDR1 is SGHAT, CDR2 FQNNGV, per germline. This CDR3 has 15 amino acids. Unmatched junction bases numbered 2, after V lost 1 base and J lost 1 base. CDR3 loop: CASSLAGTGQETQYF. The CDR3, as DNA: TGTGCCAGCAGCTTAGCCGGGACAGGCCAAGAGACCCAGTACTTC.

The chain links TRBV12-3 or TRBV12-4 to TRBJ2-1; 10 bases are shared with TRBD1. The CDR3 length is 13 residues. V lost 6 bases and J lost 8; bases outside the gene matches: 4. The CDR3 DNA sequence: TGTGCCAGCAGGACAGGGGGCTTTCATGAGCAGTTCTTC. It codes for CASRTGGFHEQFF.

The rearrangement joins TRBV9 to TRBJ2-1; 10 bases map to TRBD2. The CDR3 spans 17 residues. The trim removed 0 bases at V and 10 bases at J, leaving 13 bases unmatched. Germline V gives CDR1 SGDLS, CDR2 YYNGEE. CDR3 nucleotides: TGTGCCAGCAGCGTAGGGCTAGCGGGAGAAGGAGGAAGGGAGCAGTTCTTC. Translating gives CASSVGLAGEGGREQFF.

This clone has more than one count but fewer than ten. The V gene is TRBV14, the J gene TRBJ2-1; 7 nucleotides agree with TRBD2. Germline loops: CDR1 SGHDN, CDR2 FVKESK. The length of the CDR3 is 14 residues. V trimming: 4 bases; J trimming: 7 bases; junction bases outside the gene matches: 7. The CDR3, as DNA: TGTGCCAGCAGCCTCCGGCGGGAGTGGAATGAGCAGTTCTTC. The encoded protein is CASSLRREWNEQFF.

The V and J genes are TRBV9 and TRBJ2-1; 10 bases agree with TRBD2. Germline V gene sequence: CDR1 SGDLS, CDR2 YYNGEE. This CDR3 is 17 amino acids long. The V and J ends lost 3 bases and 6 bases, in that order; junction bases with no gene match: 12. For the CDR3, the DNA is TGTGCCAGCAGCGGGCCCCCATCGGGACTAGCGTTCAATGAGCAGTTCTTC. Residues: CASSGPPSGLAFNEQFF. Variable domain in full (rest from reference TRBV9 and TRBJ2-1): DSGVTQTPKHLITATGQRVTLRCSPRSGDLSVYWYQQSLDQGLQFLIQYYNGEERAKGNILERFSAQQFPDLHSELNLSSLELGDSALYFCASSGPPSGLAFNEQFFGPGTRLTVL.

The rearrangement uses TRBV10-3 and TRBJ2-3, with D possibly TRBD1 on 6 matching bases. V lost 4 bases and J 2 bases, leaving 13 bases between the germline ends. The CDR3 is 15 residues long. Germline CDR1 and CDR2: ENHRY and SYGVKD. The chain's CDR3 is CAISVGASSTDTQYF. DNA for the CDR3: TGTGCCATCAGTGTGGGGGCATCCTCCACAGATACGCAGTATTTT.

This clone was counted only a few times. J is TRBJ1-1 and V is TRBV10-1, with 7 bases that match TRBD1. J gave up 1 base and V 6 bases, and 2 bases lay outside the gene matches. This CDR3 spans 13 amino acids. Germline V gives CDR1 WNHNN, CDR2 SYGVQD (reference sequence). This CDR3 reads CASSGTENTEAFF. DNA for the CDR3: TGCGCCAGCAGCGGGACAGAGAACACTGAAGCTTTCTTT.

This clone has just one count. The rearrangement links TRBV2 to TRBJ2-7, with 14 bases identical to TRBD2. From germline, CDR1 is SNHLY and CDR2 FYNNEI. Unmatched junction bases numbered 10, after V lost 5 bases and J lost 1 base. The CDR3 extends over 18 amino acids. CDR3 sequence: CASSTGTSGRGWSYEQYF. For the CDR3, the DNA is TGTGCCAGCAGTACCGGGACTAGCGGGAGAGGGTGGTCCTACGAGCAGTACTTC.

In DNA, the CDR3 is TGTGCCAGCAGCTCCGGGTCCCTGCCTTACAATGAGCAGTTCTTC. Translated: CASSSGSLPYNEQFF. The chain combines TRBV7-2 with TRBJ2-1; D remains ambiguous. The CDR3 is 15 amino acids. Trimming left V 4 bases short and J 4 bases short, with 14 bases between. Germline CDR1 and CDR2: SGHTA and FQGNSA.

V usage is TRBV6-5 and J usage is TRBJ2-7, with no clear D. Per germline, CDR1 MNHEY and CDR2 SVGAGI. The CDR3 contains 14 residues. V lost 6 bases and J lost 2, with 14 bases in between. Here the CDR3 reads CASRRSIVTYEQYF. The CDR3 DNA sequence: TGTGCCAGCAGGAGGTCGATAGTAACCTACGAGCAGTACTTC.

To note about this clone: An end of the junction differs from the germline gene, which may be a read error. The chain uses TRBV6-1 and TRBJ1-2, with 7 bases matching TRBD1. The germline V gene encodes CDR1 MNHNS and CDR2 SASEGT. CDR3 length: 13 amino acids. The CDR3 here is CASREGAGGSSTF. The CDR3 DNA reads TGTGCCAGCAGGGAAGGGGCAGGGGGTAGTTCCACCTTC.

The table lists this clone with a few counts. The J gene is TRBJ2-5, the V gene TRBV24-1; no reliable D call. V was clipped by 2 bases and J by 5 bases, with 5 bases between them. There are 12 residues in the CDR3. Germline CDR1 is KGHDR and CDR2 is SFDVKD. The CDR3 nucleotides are TGTGCCACCAGTGATTATCGGGAGACCCAGTACTTC. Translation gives CATSDYRETQYF.